This TCR beta chain derives from a study of blood T cell repertoires in COVID-19. Study in general: Samples of COVID-19 (acute and convalescent) were obtained from the United States, Italy and Spain. T cells, B-cell-depleted T cells, or PBMCs provided the cDNA or gDNA that served as material.

Original methodology: Estimation of nucleated cell counts was performed using reference gene primer amplification. The table came from immunoSEQ multiplex PCR; TCRdb's copy has only in-frame clones and leaves some out. The V and J calls and clone size were taken over from that table, and D and trimming were inferred from the DNA. The sample contains roughly 150,000 clones, around four fifths of which appear only once. The clonotype comes from a woman aged 80 or over with acute or convalescent COVID-19. Sequencing was performed on peripheral blood.

The CDR3 loop is CASSGQGYEKLFF. The CDR3, as DNA: TGTGCCAGCAGCGGACAGGGGTATGAAAAACTGTTTTTT. This chain uses TRBV25-1 with TRBJ1-4; 9 nucleotides line up with TRBD1. The CDR3 consists of 13 residues. Per germline, CDR1 MGHDK and CDR2 SYGVNS. The J segment lost 6 bases and the V segment lost 6 bases, leaving 2 bases of the junction unmatched.